This TCR beta chain was captured by sequencing in a study of tumor T cells in aggressive B-cell lymphoma (dated by TCRdb to 2016 to 2017). Libraries were made using the immunoSEQ multiplex PCR assay. As stored in TCRdb, this immuneACCESS dataset retains in-frame rearrangements with V and J assigned. A fraction of the clones does not appear; measured against another copy, unresolved V genes explain less than half of the discrepancy, and the remainder lacks a known reason. The sample data list about 6,000 clones, and 70% to 85% of these were observed just once. The ten largest clones represent less than 8.5% of the sample. To note about this clone: Its antigen target is currently unknown. It has no much larger one-base neighbor in the sample; base qualities were not kept.

The CDR3 spans 18 residues, from the cysteine through the phenylalanine. Of all the DNA, just the CDR3 is kept, 54 bases in frame from base 1. V has 8 bases trimmed and J has 4 bases trimmed; junction bases matching no gene number 19. CDR1 and CDR2 were assigned from the germline V gene as MRHNA and SNTAGT. The TCR comes from an adult with diffuse large B cell lymphoma. The sequenced sample was tumor tissue. The rearranged segments are TRBV6-4 and TRBJ2-2; TRBD2 fits 7 bases in the junction. For the CDR3, the sequence is CASYLAMDGLEITGELFF. The bases read TGTGCCAGCTACCTAGCAATGGATGGACTAGAAATCACCGGGGAGCTGTTTTTT.